The 13 T cell receptor beta chains below were found in one sample sequenced in a study of blood T cell repertoires in COVID-19. Here immunoSEQ multiplex PCR was the method, and the copy in TCRdb shows in-frame clones only, minus some. The data contain 100,000 to 130,000 clones, just over 85% of them singletons. Source material: peripheral blood. These receptors originate from a human donor in a cohort sampled during active COVID-19.

This chain joins TRBV18 and TRBJ1-1; D is possibly TRBD1 (5 bases). The V and J ends lost 4 bases and 1 base respectively, with 16 bases between them. This CDR3 region has 16 residues. Germline-derived CDR1 and CDR2 are KGHSH and LQKENI. CDR3 loop: CASSRGAAFGNTEAFF. The CDR3 region has the DNA TGTGCCAGCTCACGTGGGGCGGCGTTCGGGAACACTGAAGCTTTCTTT.

The chain is built from TRBV3-1 (or the pseudogene TRBV3-2) and TRBJ2-7, with TRBD2 matching over 8 bases. The CDR3 is 17 residues long. The germline V gene encodes CDR1 LGHDT and CDR2 YNNKEL (reference sequence). The junction had 14 bases not matched to a gene; V was cut back by 5 bases and J by 2 bases. The CDR3 reads CASSDLLGREDTYEQYF. The CDR3 DNA reads TGTGCCAGCAGCGATCTACTGGGGCGGGAGGACACCTACGAGCAGTACTTC.

V usage is TRBV27 and J usage is TRBJ1-5; D unresolved. Germline V lookup: CDR1 MNHEY, CDR2 SMNVEV (reference sequence). Between the trimmed V and J ends, which lost 6 bases and 3 bases, there was a span of 9 bases. The CDR3 is 13 residues long. The chain's CDR3 is CASSHAANQPQHF. In DNA form, the CDR3 reads TGTGCCAGCAGCCATGCGGCCAATCAGCCCCAGCATTTT.

J is TRBJ2-1 and V is TRBV5-1, with 8 bases aligning to TRBD2. V was pared by 3 bases and J by 3 bases, with 5 bases of the junction left unmatched. The CDR3 length is 15 residues. Germline-derived CDR1 and CDR2 are SGHRS and YFSETQ. The CDR3 DNA follows: TGCGCCAGCAGCTCCTCTAGCGGGTACTACAATGAGCAGTTCTTC. Its translation: CASSSSSGYYNEQFF.

The chain recombines TRBV6-5 with TRBJ1-1; D is perhaps TRBD1 (6 bases). The V end was cut by 2 bases, the J end by 8 bases, with 12 bases between. The CDR3 is 13 residues long. Germline V gives CDR1 MNHEY, CDR2 SVGAGI. CDR3 in DNA: TGTGCCAGCAGTTACGGGACACTGTCAGAAGCTTTCTTT. Its protein is CASSYGTLSEAFF.

The chain uses TRBV18 and TRBJ1-2; the D gene is possibly TRBD1 (6 bases). Germline-derived CDR1 and CDR2 are KGHSH and LQKENI. This CDR3 region has 15 residues. V gave up 3 bases and J gave up 0 bases, with 11 bases separating them. The CDR3 nucleotides are TGTGCCAGCTCACCCCCCGGGACACCTAACTATGGCTACACCTTC. Encoded protein: CASSPPGTPNYGYTF.

V gene TRBV18 combines with J gene TRBJ2-2; weak D call: TRBD1 (5 bases). The CDR3 has 17 amino acids. The germline CDR1 and CDR2 sequences are KGHSH and LQKENI. V was cut by 6 bases and J by 4 bases, with 21 bases left in between. The CDR3 region has the DNA TGTGCCAGCTCGCGGACACCGAACTCACTGACCACCGGGGAGCTGTTTTTT. It codes for CASSRTPNSLTTGELFF.

The gene calls are TRBV10-3 and TRBJ2-3, with 13 bases fitting TRBD2. The CDR3 length is 17 residues. V lost 2 bases to trimming and J lost 0 bases; unmatched junction nucleotides: 2. In germline, CDR1 is ENHRY, CDR2 SYGVKD. The CDR3 loop is CAISERGLAGSTDTQYF. CDR3 nucleotide sequence: TGTGCCATCAGTGAGCGGGGACTAGCGGGGAGCACAGATACGCAGTATTTT.

V gene TRBV6-6 combines with J gene TRBJ2-7; 8 bases align to TRBD1. V lost 7 bases and J lost 3; bases outside the gene matches: 11. CDR3 length: 15 residues. From germline, CDR1 is MNHNY and CDR2 SVGAGI (reference sequence). The DNA for the CDR3 is TGTGCCAGCACCCTACCGGACAGGGCCCGCTACGAGCAGTACTTC. As protein: CASTLPDRARYEQYF.

This clone was detected only a few times. DNA for the CDR3: TGCAGCGTGATGACGGGTAGCTCCTACGAGCAGTACTTC. The encoded protein is CSVMTGSSYEQYF. V gene TRBV29-1 combines with J gene TRBJ2-7; D unresolved. The length of the CDR3 is 13 residues. The germline V and J ends were trimmed by 6 bases and 0 bases, with 12 bases remaining between them. In germline, CDR1 is SQVTM, CDR2 ANQGSEA.

The chain has TRBV19 and TRBJ2-1; 15 nucleotides line up with TRBD2. The CDR3 runs to 18 residues. After removal of 4 bases from V and 7 bases from J, the junction contained 11 bases not matched to a gene. Germline CDR1 LNHDA, CDR2 SQIVND (reference sequence). CDR3 in DNA: TGTGCCAGTAGTAACCAAAGGACTAGCGGGAGGGCTGGGAATGAGCAGTTCTTC. It specifies CASSNQRTSGRAGNEQFF.

This chain links TRBV6-6 with TRBJ1-2, with 7 nucleotides matching TRBD1. V lost 6 bases to trimming and J lost 6 bases; unmatched junction nucleotides: 4. The CDR3 is 12 amino acids. Per germline, CDR1 MNHNY and CDR2 SVGAGI (reference sequence). The CDR3 sequence: CASSPQGNGYTF. The DNA of the CDR3 is TGTGCCAGCAGCCCACAGGGGAATGGCTACACCTTC.

The chain joins TRBV19 to TRBJ1-2; no definite D call. V dropped 2 bases and J dropped 1 base, with 14 bases sitting between them. The CDR3 sequence is 16 residues long. Germline CDR1 is LNHDA and CDR2 is SQIVND (reference sequence). The CDR3 reads CASSIIPGGLNYGYTF. The CDR3 DNA is TGTGCCAGTAGTATAATCCCCGGAGGCCTTAACTATGGCTACACCTTC.